Included here is one T cell receptor (beta chain) sequence, with context. This sample is drawn from a study of blood T cells in healthy people across ages. This CDR3 is built from 15 residues. Germline loops: CDR1 MNHEY, CDR2 SVGEGT. The V end was cut by 2 bases, the J end by 4 bases, with 14 bases between. A second 7 to 11 cycle PCR used barcoded and J-beta primers. TCRdb processed the 5' RACE reads anew with MiXCR; each CDR3 protein has one entry. The sample shows some 1.4 million distinct CDR3 sequences, around 39% of them seen only once. The material sequenced was blood. The chain joins TRBV6-2 or TRBV6-3 to TRBJ2-5; possibly TRBD2 for D (5 bases). The source is a woman under 30 in good health. The CDR3 sequence: CASSYPSSGGETQYF. CDR3 nucleotides: TGTGCCAGCAGTTACCCCAGCAGCGGAGGAGAGACCCAGTACTTC.